This T cell receptor beta chain originates from a study of identical twins. MiXCR, applied by TCRdb to the 5' RACE reads, yields one record per CDR3 protein. The table shows approximately 550,000 distinct CDR3 sequences, with 20% to 25% occurring only once. The CDR3 sequence is 18 residues long. Germline loops: CDR1 SGHRS, CDR2 YFSETQ. The ends lost 0 bases at V and 7 bases at J; junction bases unmatched: 12. Points from the study as a whole: Cord blood's abundant beta clonotypes had fewer insertions, unlike memory repertoires. For out-of-frame alpha sequences shared by twins, low generation probability was in excess.

On this clonotype itself: Its specificity is unknown.

This same sample was also taken into another study, of yellow fever vaccine responses in identical twins.

Sequenced: CD4+ T cells sorted from blood. The origin of this receptor is a woman aged 18 to 35 in good health. The chain is built from TRBV5-1 and TRBJ2-1, with TRBD2 matching over 11 bases. The CDR3 loop reads CASSLAQLLAGVRNEQFF. The CDR3 DNA follows: TGCGCCAGCAGCTTGGCCCAACTACTAGCGGGAGTTCGGAATGAGCAGTTCTTC.